The 11 T cell receptor beta chains reported below all come from one sample, sequenced in a study of T cells of healthy individuals. TCRdb fed the 5' RACE reads into MiXCR, producing one record per CDR3 protein. The sample carries around 79,000 distinct CDR3 sequences, 5% recorded once. These receptors originate from a female donor in good health.

Only a few counts were recorded for this clonotype. The chain employs TRBV5-8 and TRBJ2-7; the D call may be TRBD1 or TRBD2 (5 bases each). The CDR3 length is 14 residues. Germline V lookup: CDR1 SGHTS, CDR2 YDEGEE. The germline V and J ends were trimmed by 4 bases and 5 bases, with 16 bases remaining between them. The CDR3 nucleotides read TGTGCCAGCAGCAAGGGACCGGCGTTAGACGAGCAGTACTTC. Its translation is CASSKGPALDEQYF.

The chain joins TRBV19 to TRBJ2-7; D is possibly TRBD2 (5 bases). The CDR3 is made up of 13 amino acids. The V gene lost 4 bases and the J gene lost 5 bases, with 12 bases spanning the gap. The V gene's germline CDR1 is LNHDA and CDR2 SQIVND (reference sequence). Here the CDR3 DNA reads TGTGCCAGTAGTACGAGGGAGCGAGACGAGCAGTACTTC. Amino acid sequence: CASSTRERDEQYF.

This clonotype was detected only a few times. The V gene is TRBV27, the J gene TRBJ1-6; TRBD1 matches at 12 bases. The CDR3 is 16 amino acids. The ends lost 5 bases at V and 10 bases at J; junction bases unmatched: 9. In germline, CDR1 is MNHEY, CDR2 SMNVEV (reference sequence). CDR3 sequence reads: CASSLGTGGAGSPLHF. The CDR3 DNA sequence: TGTGCCAGCAGTCTGGGGACAGGGGGCGCGGGATCACCCCTCCACTTT.

The CDR3 reads CASSPDQNTEAFF. CDR3 sequence (DNA): TGTGCCAGCAGCCCAGATCAGAACACTGAAGCTTTCTTT. V usage is TRBV14 and J usage is TRBJ1-1; D is unclear. Per the germline V gene, CDR1 is SGHDN and CDR2 is FVKESK. This CDR3 contains 13 residues. The V gene lost 4 bases and the J gene lost 1 base, with 7 bases spanning the gap.

This clonotype was seen more than once but under ten times. The V call is TRBV7-9, the J call TRBJ2-1; D is undetermined. The V end was cut by 6 bases, the J end by 0 bases, with 12 bases between. The CDR3 totals 15 residues. Germline CDR1 is SEHNR and CDR2 is FQNEAQ (reference sequence). This chain's CDR3 is CASRPSRGSYNEQFF. CDR3 nucleotides: TGTGCCAGCAGACCCAGCCGTGGCTCCTACAATGAGCAGTTCTTC.

The V gene is TRBV12-3 or TRBV12-4, the J gene TRBJ2-6, with TRBD2 matching over 8 bases. The J segment lost 2 bases and the V segment lost 7 bases, leaving 16 bases of the junction unmatched. This CDR3 has 19 amino acids. The CDR3 DNA follows: TGTGCCAGCATCAAAATCCGGGGGGGCGAGTCGACTGGGGCCAACGTCCTGACTTTC. The encoded protein is CASIKIRGGESTGANVLTF.

This chain connects TRBV25-1 to TRBJ1-5, with TRBD1 matching over 12 bases. The junction had 5 bases not matched to a gene; V was cut back by 3 bases and J by 5 bases. This CDR3 is built from 16 residues. Germline CDR1 is MGHDK and CDR2 is SYGVNS. DNA of the CDR3: TGTGCCAGCAGTGATGCGGGGACAGGGGGCCATCAGCCCCAGCATTTT. It yields the protein CASSDAGTGGHQPQHF.

This sequence joins TRBV12-5 and TRBJ2-2; unclear D gene. V lost 6 bases to trimming and J lost 2 bases, with 4 bases between them. CDR3 size: 12 residues. Germline CDR1 reads LGHNT; CDR2 reads FRNRAP. CDR3 protein: CASGDNTGELFF. DNA for the CDR3: TGTGCTAGTGGCGACAACACCGGGGAGCTGTTTTTT.

The gene calls are TRBV7-9 and TRBJ1-6; no clear D gene. This CDR3 has 14 residues. Trimming pared 2 bases from V and 8 bases from J, leaving 10 bases between. Germline-derived CDR1 and CDR2 are SEHNR and FQNEAQ (reference sequence). The CDR3 sequence: CASSLPGGDSPLHF. Here the CDR3 DNA reads TGTGCCAGCAGCTTACCGGGCGGGGATTCACCCCTCCACTTT.

This clonotype came up many times. This sequence joins TRBV4-1 and TRBJ1-4; no firm D call. Looked up from germline, CDR1 is MGHRA and CDR2 is YSYEKL. Trimming pared 0 bases from V and 3 bases from J, leaving 8 bases between. The CDR3 covers 15 residues. The CDR3 sequence: CASSQDRGANEKLFF. The CDR3 DNA reads TGCGCCAGCAGCCAAGATCGTGGGGCTAATGAAAAACTGTTTTTT.

The sample holds a few counts of this clonotype. The chain couples TRBV7-9 to TRBJ1-1; no clear D. Trimming took off 7 bases at V and 6 bases at J, with 18 bases between the two ends. Germline CDR1 is SEHNR and CDR2 is FQNEAQ (reference sequence). The length of the CDR3 is 14 residues. CDR3 loop: CASTTEVLGSEAFF. The CDR3 DNA is TGTGCCAGCACTACGGAAGTGTTAGGGTCTGAAGCTTTCTTT.